This TCR beta chain stems from a study of blood T cell repertoires in COVID-19. Study-level background: Some COVID-19 samples were acute and others convalescent; all came from the United States, Italy and Spain.

This clone showed up just once. The CDR3 totals 15 residues. Trimming cost V 2 bases and J 5 bases; bases outside gene matches: 2. Germline V gene sequence: CDR1 MNHEY, CDR2 SVGAGI. In the study's own analysis: Estimation of nucleated cell counts was performed using reference gene primer amplification. The table came from immunoSEQ multiplex PCR; TCRdb's copy has only in-frame clones and leaves some out. The DNA gave D and trimming, while V, J and clone size come from that table. The sample comprises tens of thousands of clones, just over 85% of which are singletons, and 4.5% to 5.5% rests with the top ten.

The sequenced sample consisted of peripheral blood. The receptor was isolated from a human donor in a cohort sampled during active COVID-19. This rearrangement joins TRBV6-5 to TRBJ2-1, with 11 bases matching TRBD1. The CDR3 bases are TGTGCCAGCAGTTACCCGGGACAGGGGGACAATGAGCAGTTCTTC. It specifies CASSYPGQGDNEQFF.